One TCR beta chain is described in this entry. These data originate in a study of blood T cell repertoires in COVID-19. Study-level information: Specimens from acute and convalescent COVID-19 originated in the United States, Italy and Spain. T cells, B-cell-depleted T cells, or PBMCs supplied cDNA or gDNA.

Original handling: Nucleated cell counts were estimated from reference gene primer amplification. TCRdb keeps only in-frame clones here, not all; method: immunoSEQ multiplex PCR. The DNA gave D and trimming, while V, J and clone size come from that table. The sample contains about 50,000 clones, over 80% of which appear only once. CDR1 is MDHEN and CDR2 is SYDVKM in the germline V gene. CDR3 length: 15 amino acids. V was pared by 6 bases and J by 2 bases, with 13 bases between. Seattle researchers signed up patients amid active infection and tracked them longitudinally. The chain has TRBV28 and TRBJ1-4; D is unclear. This receptor was identified in an elderly woman with COVID-19, enrolled during active disease. Specimen: peripheral blood. This chain's CDR3 is CASSLPAPTNEKLFF. The CDR3 nucleotides are TGTGCCAGCAGCCTCCCCGCGCCCACTAATGAAAAACTGTTTTTT.